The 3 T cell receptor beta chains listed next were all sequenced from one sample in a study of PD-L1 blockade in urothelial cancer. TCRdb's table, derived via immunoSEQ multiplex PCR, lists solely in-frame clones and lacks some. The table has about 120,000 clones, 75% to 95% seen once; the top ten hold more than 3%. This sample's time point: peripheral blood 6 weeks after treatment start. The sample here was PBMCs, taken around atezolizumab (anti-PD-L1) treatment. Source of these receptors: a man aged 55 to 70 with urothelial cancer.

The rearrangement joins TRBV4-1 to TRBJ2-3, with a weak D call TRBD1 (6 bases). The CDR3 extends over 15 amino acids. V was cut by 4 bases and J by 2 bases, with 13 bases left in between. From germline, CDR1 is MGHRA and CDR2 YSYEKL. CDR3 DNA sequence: TGCGCCAGCAGCCGGGGGACAACAAACACAGATACGCAGTATTTT. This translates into CASSRGTTNTDTQYF.

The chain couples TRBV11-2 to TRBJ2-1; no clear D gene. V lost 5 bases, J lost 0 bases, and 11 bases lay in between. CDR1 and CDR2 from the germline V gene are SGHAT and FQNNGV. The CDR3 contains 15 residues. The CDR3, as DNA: TGTGCCAGCAGCCCGTTAGAGAGCTCCTACAATGAGCAGTTCTTC. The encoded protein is CASSPLESSYNEQFF.

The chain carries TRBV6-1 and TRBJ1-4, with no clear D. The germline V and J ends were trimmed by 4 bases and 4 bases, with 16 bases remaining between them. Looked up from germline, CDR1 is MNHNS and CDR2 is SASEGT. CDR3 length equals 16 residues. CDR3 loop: CASSAWELADNEKLFF. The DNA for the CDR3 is TGTGCCAGCAGTGCATGGGAGCTGGCCGATAATGAAAAACTGTTTTTT.